This T cell receptor beta chain was sequenced in a study of shared clonotypes between healthy human individuals. Study-wide results and caveats: On the whole, naive subsets had larger estimated richness than memory subsets had. Generation probabilities were higher for clonotypes shared across all four sorted-subset donors than for unshared ones.

Of note for this clone: Its antigen is not identified.

The split of CD4+ cells yielded CD45RA+ naive and CD45RA-negative memory subsets. V was shortened by 10 bases and J by 0 bases, with 14 bases between the two germline ends. CDR1 and CDR2 (germline): MGHDK, SYGVNS. The CDR3 loop spans 14 amino acids. Per the original data handling: ImmunoSEQ gave junction-only sequences without quality scores, so filtering differed. Method: immunoSEQ multiplex PCR; TCRdb's copy keeps in-frame clones and lacks some. The DNA was the basis for D and trimming; V, J and clone size are from that table. The data show millions of clones, with approximately 95% seen just once and 0.13% held by the top ten.

The TCR comes from a man aged 18 to 35 in good health. Sequencing was performed on naive CD4+ T cells sorted from blood. As to subset: CD45RA+ positively selected. This rearrangement joins TRBV25-1 to TRBJ2-3; no firm D call. The CDR3 nucleotides are TGTGCCACACAGCCAGCTACTAGCACAGATACGCAGTATTTT. Its translation is CATQPATSTDTQYF.